This T cell receptor (beta chain) appears in the sequencing data of a study of cytomegalovirus exposure and HLA in healthy donors. Study conclusions and caveats: A few CMV-associated chains were confirmed in vitro to be specific for CMV antigens.

As regards this clone: The target antigen is unknown.

PCR was performed using 60 Vbeta and 13 Jbeta primers. Profiled with immunoSEQ multiplex PCR; TCRdb holds only in-frame clones, not every one. Here the sample spans 150,000 to 200,000 clones, about 10% being singletons. Every donor was a healthy person donating bone marrow. CDR3 length: 15 amino acids. With V trimmed by 0 bases and J by 5 bases, 7 bases remained unmatched. From germline, CDR1 is LGHNA and CDR2 YNFKEQ. The sequence derives from a woman aged 30 to 39 in good health and CMV-seropositive. The chain couples TRBV4-2 to TRBJ2-7, with TRBD1 identical over 7 bases. Sample: PBMCs. CDR3 in amino acids: CASSQDRGIENEQYF. In nucleotides, the CDR3 is TGTGCCAGCAGCCAAGACAGGGGGATAGAGAACGAGCAGTACTTC.